This entry describes one TCR beta chain. Per the germline V gene, CDR1 is MNHNS and CDR2 is SASEGT. The V gene lost 3 bases and the J gene lost 7 bases, with 12 bases spanning the gap. This CDR3 spans 13 amino acids. The data derive from a study of blood T cell repertoires in COVID-19. For the study at large: Collection of acute and convalescent COVID-19 samples took place in the United States, Italy and Spain.

Per the study methods: Reference gene primer amplification in the assay estimated nucleated cell counts. The data were produced by immunoSEQ multiplex PCR, yet TCRdb's version contains in-frame clones alone and is incomplete. V, J and clone size were drawn from that table, and D and trimming were deduced from the DNA. Altogether about 270,000 clones are present, around 89% being singletons, with the ten largest covering under 3%. Assignments of participants to cohorts depended upon their own reported clinical history. This receptor was obtained from a young woman who had recovered from COVID-19. The chain joins TRBV6-1 to TRBJ1-2, with D uncertain. Sequencing used PBMCs or T cells enriched from blood (not recorded which). The CDR3: CASSDELIRGYTF. The CDR3 nucleotides read TGTGCCAGCAGTGACGAGTTAATTCGTGGCTACACCTTC.